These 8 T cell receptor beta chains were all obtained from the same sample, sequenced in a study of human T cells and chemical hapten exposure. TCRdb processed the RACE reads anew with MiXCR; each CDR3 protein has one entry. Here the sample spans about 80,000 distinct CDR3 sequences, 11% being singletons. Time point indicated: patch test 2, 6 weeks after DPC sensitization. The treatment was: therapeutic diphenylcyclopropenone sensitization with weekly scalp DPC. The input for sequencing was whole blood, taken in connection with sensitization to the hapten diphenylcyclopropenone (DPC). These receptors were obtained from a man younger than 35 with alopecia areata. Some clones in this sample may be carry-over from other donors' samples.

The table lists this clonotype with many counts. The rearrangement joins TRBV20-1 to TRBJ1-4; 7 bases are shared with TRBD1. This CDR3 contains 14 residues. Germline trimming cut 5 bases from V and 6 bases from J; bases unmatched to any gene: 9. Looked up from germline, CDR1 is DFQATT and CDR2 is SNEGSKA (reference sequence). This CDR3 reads CSAARTGSYEKLFF. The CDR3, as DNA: TGCAGTGCTGCCAGGACAGGATCTTATGAAAAACTGTTTTTT.

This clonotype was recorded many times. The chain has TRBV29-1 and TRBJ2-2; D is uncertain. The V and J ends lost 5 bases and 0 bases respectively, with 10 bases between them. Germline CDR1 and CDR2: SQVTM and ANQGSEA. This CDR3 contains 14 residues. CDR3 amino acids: CSVLSMTNTGELFF. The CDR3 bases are TGCAGCGTTCTTTCGATGACGAACACCGGGGAGCTGTTTTTT.

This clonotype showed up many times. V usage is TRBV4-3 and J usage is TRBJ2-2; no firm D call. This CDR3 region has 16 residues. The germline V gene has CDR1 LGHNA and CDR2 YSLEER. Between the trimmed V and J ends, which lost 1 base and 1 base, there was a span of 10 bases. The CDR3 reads CASSQGLGVNTGELFF. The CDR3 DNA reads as TGCGCCAGCAGCCAAGGGCTCGGAGTGAACACCGGGGAGCTGTTTTTT.

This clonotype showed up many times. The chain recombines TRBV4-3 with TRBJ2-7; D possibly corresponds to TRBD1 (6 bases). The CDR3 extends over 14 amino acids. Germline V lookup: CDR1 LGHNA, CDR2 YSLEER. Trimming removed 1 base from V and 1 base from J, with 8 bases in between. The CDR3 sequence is CASSQAGESYEQYV. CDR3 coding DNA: TGCGCCAGCAGCCAAGCAGGGGAATCCTACGAGCAGTACGTC.

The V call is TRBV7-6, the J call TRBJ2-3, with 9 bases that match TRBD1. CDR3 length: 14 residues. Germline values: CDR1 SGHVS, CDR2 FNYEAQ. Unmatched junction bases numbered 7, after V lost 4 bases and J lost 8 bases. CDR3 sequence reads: CASSSGTGMVTQYF. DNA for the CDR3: TGTGCCAGCAGCTCTGGGACAGGGATGGTTACGCAGTATTTT.

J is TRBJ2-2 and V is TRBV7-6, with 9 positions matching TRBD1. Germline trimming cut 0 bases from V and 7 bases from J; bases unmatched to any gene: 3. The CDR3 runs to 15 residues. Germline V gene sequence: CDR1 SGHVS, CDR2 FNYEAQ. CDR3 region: CASSLAGQGGGELFF. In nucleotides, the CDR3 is TGTGCCAGCAGCTTAGCGGGACAGGGTGGCGGGGAGCTGTTTTTT.

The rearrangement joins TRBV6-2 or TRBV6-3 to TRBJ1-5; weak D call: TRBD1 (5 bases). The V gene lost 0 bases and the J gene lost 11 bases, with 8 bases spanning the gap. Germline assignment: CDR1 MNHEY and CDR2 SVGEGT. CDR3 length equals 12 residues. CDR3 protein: CASSYSRGSQHF. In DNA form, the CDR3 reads TGTGCCAGCAGTTACTCTCGGGGGTCCCAGCATTTT.

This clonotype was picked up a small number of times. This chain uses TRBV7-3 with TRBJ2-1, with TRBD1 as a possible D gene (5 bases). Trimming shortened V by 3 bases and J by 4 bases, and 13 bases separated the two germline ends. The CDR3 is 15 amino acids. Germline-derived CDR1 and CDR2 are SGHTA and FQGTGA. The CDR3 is CASSLGLGPYNEQFF. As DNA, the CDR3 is TGTGCCAGCAGCTTGGGTTTGGGGCCATACAATGAGCAGTTCTTC.